One and the same sample provided the 7 T cell receptor beta chains below, sequenced in a study of shared clonotypes between healthy human individuals. Terminally differentiated effector memory CD45RA+ cells were excluded by CCR7 positive selection of CD45RO-negative cells. The table came from immunoSEQ multiplex PCR; TCRdb's copy has only in-frame clones and leaves some out. The sample includes about 2.2 million clones, 93% of them seen just once. Sequences were obtained from naive CD8+ T cells from PBMCs. These receptors came from a man in his late teens or twenties in good health. Some clones in this sample may be carry-over from other donors' samples.

The V call is TRBV6-5, the J call TRBJ2-7; 7 bases align to TRBD2. The length of the CDR3 is 15 residues. V trimming: 10 bases; J trimming: 4 bases; junction bases outside the gene matches: 16. CDR1 is MNHEY, CDR2 SVGAGI, per germline. The CDR3 loop reads CATAGGSGFFYEQYF. CDR3 coding DNA: TGTGCCACCGCCGGGGGTAGCGGGTTTTTTTACGAGCAGTACTTC.

In nucleotides, the CDR3 is TGTGCCTGGAGTAGTGGGATTGGAACAGATACGCAGTATTTT. Translation gives CAWSSGIGTDTQYF. The chain employs TRBV30 and TRBJ2-3; D gene ambiguous. With 2 bases removed from V and 3 bases from J, the gap between germline ends came to 12 bases. CDR1 is GTSNPN and CDR2 is SVGIG in the germline V gene (reference sequence). This CDR3 is 14 amino acids long.

With regard to this clone: The sample carries other DNA sequences with the same CDR3. The V gene is TRBV2, the J gene TRBJ1-5; D possibly corresponds to TRBD1 (5 bases). Germline V lookup: CDR1 SNHLY, CDR2 FYNNEI. V lost 8 bases and J 0 bases, leaving 11 bases between the germline ends. The length of the CDR3 is 14 residues. The CDR3 sequence: CASRGGYSNQPQHF. The CDR3 nucleotides are TGTGCCAGCCGGGGGGGGTATAGCAATCAGCCCCAGCATTTT.

The chain employs TRBV6-5 and TRBJ2-7; 7 bases are a match to TRBD2. The V segment lost 6 bases and the J segment 2 bases; nucleotides outside the gene matches: 4. Germline CDR1 is MNHEY and CDR2 is SVGAGI. The CDR3 is 13 residues long. The DNA of the CDR3 is TGTGCCAGCAGCGGAGCGGGACCCTACGAGCAGTACTTC. This sequence encodes CASSGAGPYEQYF.

The chain employs TRBV6-1 and TRBJ1-2, with D unclear. The CDR3 covers 11 residues. Trimming cost V 6 bases and J 5 bases, with 7 bases left between them. Germline assignment: CDR1 MNHNS and CDR2 SASEGT. This CDR3 reads CASRESYGYTF. The DNA for the CDR3 is TGTGCCAGCAGGGAGAGTTATGGCTACACCTTC.

This rearrangement joins TRBV30 to TRBJ1-2; D is unresolved. The V gene's germline CDR1 is GTSNPN and CDR2 SVGIG (reference sequence). This CDR3 spans 12 amino acids. Trimming cost V 3 bases and J 5 bases, with 10 bases left between them. This CDR3 reads CAWSAKVYGYTF. DNA for the CDR3: TGTGCCTGGAGCGCAAAGGTGTATGGCTACACCTTC. Full variable domain (rest looked up from reference TRBV30 and TRBJ1-2): SQTIHQWPATLVQPVGSPLSLECTVEGTSNPNLYWYRQAAGRGLQLLFYSVGIGQISSEVPQNLSASRPQDRQFILSSKKLLLSDSGFYLCAWSAKVYGYTFGSGTRLTVV.

The chain recombines TRBV5-1 with TRBJ2-1; D may be TRBD2 (5 bases). The CDR3 loop spans 15 amino acids. Trimming removed 2 bases from V and 6 bases from J, with 15 bases in between. Germline loops: CDR1 SGHRS, CDR2 YFSETQ. CDR3: CASSFMTDSLNEQFF. CDR3 nucleotides: TGCGCCAGCAGCTTTATGACGGACTCCCTCAATGAGCAGTTCTTC.